This T cell receptor beta chain is from a study of T cells after posttransplantation cyclophosphamide. This clone has a count of ten or more. This table comes from immunoSEQ multiplex PCR, and its TCRdb copy is limited to in-frame clones, with some not included. The data show around 35,000 clones, with none appearing a single time. Germline-derived CDR1 and CDR2 are SNHLY and FYNNEI. The CDR3 covers 14 residues. Trimming shortened V by 5 bases and J by 3 bases, and 13 bases separated the two germline ends. Sequencing was performed on PBMCs. This TCR came from a woman aged 45 to 65 in good health and a related stem cell transplant donor. This chain joins TRBV2 and TRBJ1-1, with D possibly matching TRBD1 (5 bases). This CDR3 is CASSSQGPYTEAFF. Written as DNA, the CDR3 is TGTGCCAGCAGTTCCCAGGGTCCGTACACTGAAGCTTTCTTT.